A selection of T cell receptor beta chains follows, all from one sample in a study of cytomegalovirus exposure and HLA in healthy donors. Measured with immunoSEQ multiplex PCR; TCRdb has only the in-frame clones, and not every one. The sample carries 200,000 to 250,000 clones, approximately 90% recorded once. Sequencing input: PBMCs. These receptors were taken from a woman aged 18-29 years in good health and CMV-seronegative. CDR3s include the opening cysteine and the closing phenylalanine or tryptophan. D genes are given only for firm matches. Size values are once, few and many counts, or a class for expanded clones, and some rows have none.

clone size,V gene,D gene,J gene,CDR3 protein,CDR3 DNA
.,TRBV7-9,.,TRBJ2-2,CASSAIPTGSPGELFF,TGTGCCAGCAGCGCTATTCCTACAGGGTCCCCCGGGGAGCTGTTTTTT
few,TRBV6-5,.,TRBJ2-3,CASSYGLASTDTQYF,TGTGCCAGCAGTTACGGGCTAGCTAGCACAGATACGCAGTATTTT
.,TRBV18,.,TRBJ1-1,CASSPRGAMNTEAFF,TGTGCCAGCTCACCTCGGGGTGCGATGAACACTGAAGCTTTCTTT
.,TRBV6-1,.,TRBJ2-7,CASSALATPLSYEQYF,TGTGCCAGCAGTGCCTTGGCGACACCCCTCTCCTACGAGCAGTACTTC
.,TRBV10-3,TRBD1,TRBJ2-7,CAISYGQGGAEQYF,TGTGCCATCAGCTACGGACAGGGGGGTGCCGAGCAGTACTTC
.,TRBV4-2,.,TRBJ1-5,CASSQVGDQPQHF,TGTGCCAGCAGCCAAGTCGGGGATCAGCCCCAGCATTTT
.,TRBV5-6,TRBD1,TRBJ1-1,CASSSVWDRGTEAFF,TGTGCCAGCAGCTCCGTCTGGGACAGGGGGACTGAAGCTTTCTTT
.,TRBV6-6,TRBD1,TRBJ1-1,CASTGQGDTEAFF,TGTGCCAGCACCGGACAGGGCGACACTGAAGCTTTCTTT
.,TRBV9,TRBD1,TRBJ1-2,CASSVEDRVDGYTF,TGTGCCAGCAGCGTAGAGGACAGGGTTGATGGCTACACCTTC
.,TRBV2,.,TRBJ1-4,CASKWGGNEKLFF,TGTGCCAGCAAATGGGGGGGGAATGAAAAACTGTTTTTT
.,TRBV12-5,.,TRBJ2-1,CASGWGLTGLGEQFF,TGTGCTAGTGGTTGGGGACTTACAGGACTGGGTGAGCAGTTCTTC
once,TRBV25-1,.,TRBJ2-3,CASSEAAAGDTQYF,TGTGCCAGCAGTGAAGCAGCGGCCGGAGATACGCAGTATTTT
.,TRBV5-6,TRBD1,TRBJ1-1,CASSCPNSCGTAEAFF,TGTGCCAGCAGCTGTCCTAATAGCTGCGGGACAGCTGAAGCTTTCTTT
once,TRBV18,.,TRBJ2-7,CASSPYNSDRTPYEQYF,TGTGCCAGCTCACCCTATAATTCTGACAGGACACCCTACGAGCAGTACTTC
once,TRBV4-1,.,TRBJ1-2,CASSQAVVRDKFYGYTF,TGCGCCAGCAGCCAAGCCGTGGTCCGGGACAAATTCTATGGCTACACCTTC
once,TRBV15,.,TRBJ1-6,CATSRGRGNSPLHF,TGTGCCACCAGCAGAGGGCGGGGTAATTCACCCCTCCACTTT
.,TRBV13,.,TRBJ1-1,CASSLWRQYTEAFF,TGTGCCAGCAGCCTCTGGCGGCAATACACTGAAGCTTTCTTT
.,TRBV4-3,.,TRBJ1-2,CASSQVGGRSYGYTF,TGCGCCAGCAGCCAAGTGGGGGGGCGCAGCTATGGCTACACCTTC
.,TRBV5-5,.,TRBJ1-2,CASSFYKGTRDYGYTF,TGTGCCAGCAGCTTTTATAAGGGGACAAGGGACTATGGCTACACCTTC
.,TRBV27,TRBD1,TRBJ2-7,CASSSYRGPYEQYF,TGTGCCAGCAGTTCTTACAGGGGTCCCTACGAGCAGTACTTC
.,TRBV27,.,TRBJ1-1,CASSLGGGTEAFF,TGTGCCAGCAGTTTAGGTGGAGGCACTGAAGCTTTCTTT
.,TRBV21-1,.,TRBJ2-4,CASSANLSLGHENKNIQYF,TGTGCCAGCAGCGCAAACCTCTCCCTTGGACACGAAAATAAAAACATTCAGTACTTC